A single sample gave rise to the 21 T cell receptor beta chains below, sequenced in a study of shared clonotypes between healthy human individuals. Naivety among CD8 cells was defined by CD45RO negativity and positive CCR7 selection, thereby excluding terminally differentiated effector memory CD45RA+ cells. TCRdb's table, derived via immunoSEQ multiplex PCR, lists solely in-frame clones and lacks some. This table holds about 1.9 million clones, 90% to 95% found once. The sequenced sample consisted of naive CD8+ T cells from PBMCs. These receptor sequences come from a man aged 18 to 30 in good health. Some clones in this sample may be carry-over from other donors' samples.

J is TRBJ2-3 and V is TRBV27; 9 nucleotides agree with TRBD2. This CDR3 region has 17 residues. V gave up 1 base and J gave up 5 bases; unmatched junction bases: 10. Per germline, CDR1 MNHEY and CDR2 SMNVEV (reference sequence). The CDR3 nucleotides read TGTGCCAGCAGTTTATGGCCACGGCGGGAGGGTATAGATACGCAGTATTTT. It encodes CASSLWPRREGIDTQYF.

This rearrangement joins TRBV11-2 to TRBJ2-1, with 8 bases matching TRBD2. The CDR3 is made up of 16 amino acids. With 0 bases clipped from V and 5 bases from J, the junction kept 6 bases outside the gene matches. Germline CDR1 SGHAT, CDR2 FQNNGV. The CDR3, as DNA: TGTGCCAGCAGCTTAGATTTACGGGAGGGCCACAATGAGCAGTTCTTC. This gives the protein CASSLDLREGHNEQFF.

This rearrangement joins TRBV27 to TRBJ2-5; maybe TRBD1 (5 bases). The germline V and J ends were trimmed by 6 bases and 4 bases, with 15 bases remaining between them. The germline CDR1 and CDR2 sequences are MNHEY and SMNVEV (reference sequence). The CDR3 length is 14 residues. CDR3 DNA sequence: TGTGCCAGCAGCTTCAGGGCGCCCCGAGAGACCCAGTACTTC. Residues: CASSFRAPRETQYF.

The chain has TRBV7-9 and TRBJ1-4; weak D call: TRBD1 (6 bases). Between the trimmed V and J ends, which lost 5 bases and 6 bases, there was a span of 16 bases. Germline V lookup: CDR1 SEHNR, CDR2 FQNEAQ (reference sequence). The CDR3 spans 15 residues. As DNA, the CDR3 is TGTGCCAGCAGCCTGCCCCTCAGGGGCGATGAAAAACTGTTTTTT. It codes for CASSLPLRGDEKLFF.

CDR3 sequence (DNA): TGTGCCAGCAGCCCTTCACCGACGGGAAACACTGAAGCTTTCTTT. Encoded protein: CASSPSPTGNTEAFF. The rearrangement links TRBV13 to TRBJ1-1; D not resolved. V lost 5 bases and J 2 bases, leaving 15 bases between the germline ends. The CDR3 covers 15 residues. CDR1 is PRHDT, CDR2 FYEKMQ, per germline (reference sequence).

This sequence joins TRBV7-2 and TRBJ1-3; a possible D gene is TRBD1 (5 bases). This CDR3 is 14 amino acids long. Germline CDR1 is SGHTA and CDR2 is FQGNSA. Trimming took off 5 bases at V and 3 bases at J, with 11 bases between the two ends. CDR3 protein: CASSGRDRGNTIYF. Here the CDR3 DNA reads TGTGCCAGCAGCGGCCGGGACCGTGGAAACACCATATATTTT.

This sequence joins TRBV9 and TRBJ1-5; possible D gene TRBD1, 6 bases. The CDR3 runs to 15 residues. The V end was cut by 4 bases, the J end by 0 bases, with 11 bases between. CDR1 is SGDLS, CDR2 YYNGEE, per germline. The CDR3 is CASSLGGNSNQPQHF. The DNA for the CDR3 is TGTGCCAGCAGCCTAGGGGGTAATAGCAATCAGCCCCAGCATTTT.

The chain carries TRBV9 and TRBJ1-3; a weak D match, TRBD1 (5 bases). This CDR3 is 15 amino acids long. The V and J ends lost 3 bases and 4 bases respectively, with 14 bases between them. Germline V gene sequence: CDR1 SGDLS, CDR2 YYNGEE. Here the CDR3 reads CASSETDIEGNTIYF. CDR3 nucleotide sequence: TGTGCCAGCAGCGAGACGGACATCGAGGGAAACACCATATATTTT.

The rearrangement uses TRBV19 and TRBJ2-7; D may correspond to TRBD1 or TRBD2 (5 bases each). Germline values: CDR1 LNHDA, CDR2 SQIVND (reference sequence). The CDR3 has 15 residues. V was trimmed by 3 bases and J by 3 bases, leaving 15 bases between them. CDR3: CASSITGAQGYEQYF. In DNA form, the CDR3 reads TGTGCCAGTAGTATCACCGGGGCTCAGGGCTACGAGCAGTACTTC.

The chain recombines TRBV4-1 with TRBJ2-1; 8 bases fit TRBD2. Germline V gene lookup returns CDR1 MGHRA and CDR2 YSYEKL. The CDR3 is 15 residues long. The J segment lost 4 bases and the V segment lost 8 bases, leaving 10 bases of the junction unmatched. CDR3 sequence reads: CASGVAGTSYNEQFF. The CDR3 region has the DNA TGCGCCAGCGGAGTTGCCGGGACTAGTTACAATGAGCAGTTCTTC.

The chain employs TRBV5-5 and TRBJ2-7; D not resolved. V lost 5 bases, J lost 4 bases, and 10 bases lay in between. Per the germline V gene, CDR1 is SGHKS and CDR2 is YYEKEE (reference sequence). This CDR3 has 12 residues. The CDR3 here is CASSKLTYEQYF. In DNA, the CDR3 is TGTGCCAGCAGTAAATTAACTTACGAGCAGTACTTC.

This chain's CDR3 is CASSVSGASTGYTF. Here the CDR3 DNA reads TGTGCCAGCAGCGTGTCAGGGGCGTCTACTGGCTACACCTTC. The chain carries TRBV9 and TRBJ1-2, with TRBD1 as a possible D gene (6 bases). Germline V CDR1 and CDR2: SGDLS, YYNGEE. The CDR3 sequence is 14 residues long. V was pared by 2 bases and J by 7 bases, with 15 bases between.

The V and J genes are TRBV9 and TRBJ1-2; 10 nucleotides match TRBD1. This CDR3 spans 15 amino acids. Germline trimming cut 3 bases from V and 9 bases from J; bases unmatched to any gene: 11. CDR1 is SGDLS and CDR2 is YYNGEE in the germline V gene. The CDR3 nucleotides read TGTGCCAGCAGCGCCGCGGGACAGGGGCTCCCGCGCTACACCTTC. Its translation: CASSAAGQGLPRYTF.

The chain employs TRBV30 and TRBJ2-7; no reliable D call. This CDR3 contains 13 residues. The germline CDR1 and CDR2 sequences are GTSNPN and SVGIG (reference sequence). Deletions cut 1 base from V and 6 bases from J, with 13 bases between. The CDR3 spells CAWSALPKIEQYF. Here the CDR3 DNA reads TGTGCCTGGAGTGCGCTACCTAAAATCGAGCAGTACTTC.

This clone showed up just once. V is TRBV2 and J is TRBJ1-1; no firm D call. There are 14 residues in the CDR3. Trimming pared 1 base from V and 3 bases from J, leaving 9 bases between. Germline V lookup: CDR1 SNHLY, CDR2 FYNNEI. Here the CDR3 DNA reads TGTGCCAGCAGTGAAGTAGAAGGGTACACTGAAGCTTTCTTT. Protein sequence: CASSEVEGYTEAFF.

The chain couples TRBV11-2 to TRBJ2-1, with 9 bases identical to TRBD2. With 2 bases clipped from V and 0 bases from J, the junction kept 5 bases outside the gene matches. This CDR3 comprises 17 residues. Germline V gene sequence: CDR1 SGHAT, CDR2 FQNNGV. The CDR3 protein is CASSLHLAGSSYNEQFF. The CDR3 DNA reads TGTGCCAGCAGCTTACACCTAGCGGGAAGCTCCTACAATGAGCAGTTCTTC.

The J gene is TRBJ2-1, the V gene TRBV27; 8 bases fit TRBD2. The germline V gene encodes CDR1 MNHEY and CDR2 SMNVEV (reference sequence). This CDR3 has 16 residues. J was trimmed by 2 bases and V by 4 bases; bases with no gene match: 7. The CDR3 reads CASSSPGSGTYNEQFF. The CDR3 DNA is TGTGCCAGCAGTTCCCCGGGTAGCGGGACCTACAATGAGCAGTTCTTC.

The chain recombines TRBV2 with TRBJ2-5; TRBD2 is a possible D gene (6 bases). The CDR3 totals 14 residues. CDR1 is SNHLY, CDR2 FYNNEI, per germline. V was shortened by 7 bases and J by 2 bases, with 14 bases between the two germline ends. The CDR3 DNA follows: TGTGCCAGCAAGGAGGGGCAGGCGCAAGAGACCCAGTACTTC. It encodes CASKEGQAQETQYF.

The CDR3 spells CASSLRREYQPQHF. The CDR3 DNA reads as TGTGCCAGCAGTTTACGCCGGGAGTATCAGCCCCAGCATTTT. The V and J genes are TRBV28 and TRBJ1-5; no clear D. V lost 2 bases to trimming and J lost 5 bases, with 10 bases between them. Germline V gives CDR1 MDHEN, CDR2 SYDVKM. CDR3 length equals 14 residues. Full variable domain (outside the CDR3, taken from reference TRBV28 and TRBJ1-5): DVKVTQSSRYLVKRTGEKVFLECVQDMDHENMFWYRQDPGLGLRLIYFSYDVKMKEKGDIPEGYSVSREKKERFSLILESASTNQTSMYLCASSLRREYQPQHFGDGTRLSIL.

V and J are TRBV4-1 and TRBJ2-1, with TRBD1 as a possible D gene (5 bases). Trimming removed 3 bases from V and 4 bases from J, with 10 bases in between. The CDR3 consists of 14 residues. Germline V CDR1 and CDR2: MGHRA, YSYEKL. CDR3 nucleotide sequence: TGCGCCAGCAGCCATTATTCAGGGTACAATGAGCAGTTCTTC. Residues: CASSHYSGYNEQFF.

The DNA for the CDR3 is TGCGCCAGCAGCCAAAAGGGGGTGGCTACTTACAATGAGCAGTTCTTC. It yields the protein CASSQKGVATYNEQFF. This chain links TRBV4-1 with TRBJ2-1; D may be TRBD1 (6 bases). The CDR3 is 16 residues long. The V and J ends lost 2 bases and 4 bases respectively, with 15 bases between them. Germline V gene data show CDR1 as MGHRA and CDR2 as YSYEKL.